Shown below are 12 T cell receptor beta chains from a single sample sequenced in a study of OX40 agonist ivuxolimab in advanced cancers. Repertoires were generated with immunoSEQ multiplex PCR, while TCRdb's copy carries only in-frame clones and drops some. Of about 60,000 clones listed, approximately 86% are singletons. Sequences were derived from CD4+ or CD8+ T cells sorted from blood, sampled in a trial of the OX40 agonist ivuxolimab. The source is an adult with an advanced solid tumor such as melanoma, head and neck, liver or kidney cancer.

CDR3 protein: CASSPGRLYNEQFF. CDR3 DNA sequence: TGTGCCAGCAGCCCGGGACGCCTTTACAATGAGCAGTTCTTC. This sequence joins TRBV5-4 and TRBJ2-1, with D perhaps given as TRBD1 or TRBD2 (5 bases each). Germline CDR1 SGHNT, CDR2 YYREEE (reference sequence). The CDR3 contains 14 residues. Trimming took 4 bases from V and 4 from J, leaving 12 bases between them.

This clone has more than one count but fewer than ten. The chain recombines TRBV30 with TRBJ1-1; perhaps TRBD1 as D (6 bases). The CDR3 consists of 13 residues. The germline V gene has CDR1 GTSNPN and CDR2 SVGIG (reference sequence). V shed 3 bases and J shed 4 bases, with 12 bases lying between them. CDR3 residues: CAWRIGGGTEAFF. Here the CDR3 DNA reads TGTGCCTGGAGGATAGGGGGGGGCACTGAAGCTTTCTTT.

V and J are TRBV19 and TRBJ2-7; 10 bases agree with TRBD2. Germline loops: CDR1 LNHDA, CDR2 SQIVND (reference sequence). The CDR3 length is 15 residues. With V trimmed by 3 bases and J by 3 bases, 5 bases remained unmatched. Here the CDR3 reads CASSILSSGSYEQYF. CDR3 nucleotides: TGTGCCAGTAGTATTCTGTCTAGCGGGAGCTACGAGCAGTACTTC.

This chain connects TRBV5-5 to TRBJ2-3; 9 bases fit TRBD1. Germline assignment: CDR1 SGHKS and CDR2 YYEKEE (reference sequence). The CDR3 consists of 14 residues. The V gene end was trimmed by 4 bases and the J gene end by 6 bases; junction bases not matched to a gene: 6. The CDR3: CASSPGTGWDTQYF. The CDR3 coding sequence is TGTGCCAGCAGCCCCGGGACAGGGTGGGATACGCAGTATTTT.

This chain links TRBV11-2 with TRBJ1-4; TRBD1 agrees at 7 bases. The CDR3 has 14 amino acids. Unmatched junction bases numbered 4, after V lost 1 base and J lost 8 bases. CDR1 is SGHAT, CDR2 FQNNGV, per germline. The CDR3 loop is CASSLGQGDEKLFF. CDR3 DNA: TGTGCCAGCAGCTTAGGGCAGGGGGACGAAAAACTGTTTTTT.

Here the CDR3 reads CASSPLTGRSEQYF. The CDR3 DNA follows: TGTGCCAGCTCACCACTTACGGGTCGCTCCGAGCAGTACTTC. The rearrangement joins TRBV18 to TRBJ2-7, with D unresolved. The CDR3 is 14 residues long. CDR1 is KGHSH and CDR2 is LQKENI in the germline V gene. Trimming took 1 base from V and 6 from J, leaving 13 bases between them.

The CDR3 is CASSSPGQGNEKLFF. CDR3 in DNA: TGCGCCAGCAGCTCCCCGGGACAGGGGAATGAAAAACTGTTTTTT. The V call is TRBV5-1, the J call TRBJ1-4; 10 nucleotides line up with TRBD1. CDR1 is SGHRS and CDR2 is YFSETQ in the germline V gene. Losses at the gene ends were 3 bases for V and 5 bases for J; bases not matched to a gene: 4. This CDR3 spans 15 amino acids.

The chain carries TRBV7-3 and TRBJ2-1, with 9 bases fitting TRBD2. V lost 1 base to trimming and J lost 5 bases; unmatched junction nucleotides: 3. The CDR3 is 15 amino acids. Germline CDR1 SGHTA, CDR2 FQGTGA. CDR3 amino acids: CASSLNSGSHNEQFF. The CDR3 coding sequence is TGTGCCAGCAGCTTAAATAGCGGGAGCCACAATGAGCAGTTCTTC.

The chain couples TRBV15 to TRBJ2-1, with D hard to call. In germline, CDR1 is LNHNV, CDR2 YYDKDF (reference sequence). The germline V and J ends were trimmed by 0 bases and 6 bases, with 12 bases remaining between them. This CDR3 comprises 15 residues. The chain's CDR3 is CATSRDGTRVNEQFF. The DNA of the CDR3 is TGTGCCACCAGCAGAGATGGTACGCGAGTCAATGAGCAGTTCTTC.

J is TRBJ2-2 and V is TRBV25-1, with D uncertain. Germline CDR1 MGHDK, CDR2 SYGVNS. Deletions cut 4 bases from V and 7 bases from J, with 19 bases between. The CDR3 length is 16 residues. The CDR3 DNA reads TGTGCCAGCAGTGGAGCCGGGCCCTTAGGATTCGGGGAGCTGTTTTTT. Translating gives CASSGAGPLGFGELFF.

The genes are TRBV25-1 and TRBJ2-1, with D possibly being TRBD1 (5 bases). Trimming took off 3 bases at V and 0 bases at J, with 15 bases between the two ends. The CDR3 contains 17 residues. Per germline, CDR1 MGHDK and CDR2 SYGVNS. The CDR3 DNA reads TGTGCCAGCAGTGACACTTCAGGGATAGGCTCCTACAATGAGCAGTTCTTC. Protein sequence: CASSDTSGIGSYNEQFF.

This chain joins TRBV11-1 and TRBJ1-2, with a weak D call TRBD1 (5 bases). Looked up from germline, CDR1 is SGHAT and CDR2 is FQDESV (reference sequence). V was trimmed by 3 bases and J by 3 bases, leaving 11 bases between them. CDR3 size: 14 residues. For the CDR3, the DNA is TGTGCCAGCAGCTTTCGAGGGGATCACTATGGCTACACCTTC. Protein: CASSFRGDHYGYTF.